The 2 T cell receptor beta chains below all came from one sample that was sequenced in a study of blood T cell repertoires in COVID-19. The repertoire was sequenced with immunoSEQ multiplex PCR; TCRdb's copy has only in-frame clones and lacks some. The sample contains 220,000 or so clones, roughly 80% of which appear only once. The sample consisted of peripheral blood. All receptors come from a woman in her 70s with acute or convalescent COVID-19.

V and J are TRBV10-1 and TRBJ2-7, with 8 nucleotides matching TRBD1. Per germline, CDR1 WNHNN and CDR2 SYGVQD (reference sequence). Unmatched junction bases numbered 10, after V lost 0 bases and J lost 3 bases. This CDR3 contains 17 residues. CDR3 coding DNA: TGCGCCAGCAGTGAGTCTACGACAGGGGCCTCGTACTACGAGCAGTACTTC. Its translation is CASSESTTGASYYEQYF.

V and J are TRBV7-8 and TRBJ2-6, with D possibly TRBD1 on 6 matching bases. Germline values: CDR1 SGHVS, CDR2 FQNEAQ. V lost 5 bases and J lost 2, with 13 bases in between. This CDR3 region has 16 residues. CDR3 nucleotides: TGTGCCAGCAGCAGCCGCAGGGGACCTGGGGCCAACGTCCTGACTTTC. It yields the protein CASSSRRGPGANVLTF.